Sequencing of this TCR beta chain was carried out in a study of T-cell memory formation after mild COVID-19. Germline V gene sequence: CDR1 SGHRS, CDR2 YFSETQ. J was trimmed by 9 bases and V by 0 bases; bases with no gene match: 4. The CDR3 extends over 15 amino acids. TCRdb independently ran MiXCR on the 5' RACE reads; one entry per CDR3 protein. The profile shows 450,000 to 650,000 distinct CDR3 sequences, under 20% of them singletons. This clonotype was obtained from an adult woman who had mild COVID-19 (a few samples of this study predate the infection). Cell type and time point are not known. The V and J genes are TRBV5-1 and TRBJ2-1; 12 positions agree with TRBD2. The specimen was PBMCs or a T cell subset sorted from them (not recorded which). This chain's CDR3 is CASSLGLAGVIEQFF. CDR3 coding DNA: TGCGCCAGCAGCTTGGGACTAGCGGGAGTGATTGAGCAGTTCTTC.